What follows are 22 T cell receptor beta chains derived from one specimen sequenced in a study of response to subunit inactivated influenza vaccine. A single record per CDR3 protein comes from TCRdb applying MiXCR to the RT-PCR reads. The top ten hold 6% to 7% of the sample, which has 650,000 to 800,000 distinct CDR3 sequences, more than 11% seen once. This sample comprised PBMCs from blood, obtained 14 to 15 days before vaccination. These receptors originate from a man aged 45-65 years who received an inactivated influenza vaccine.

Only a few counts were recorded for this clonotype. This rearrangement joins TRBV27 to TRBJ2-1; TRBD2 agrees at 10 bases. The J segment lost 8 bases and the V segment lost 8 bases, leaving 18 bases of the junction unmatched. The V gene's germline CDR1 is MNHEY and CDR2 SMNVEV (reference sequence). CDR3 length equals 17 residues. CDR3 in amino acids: CASGTRLSGRGNHEQFF. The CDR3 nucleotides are TGTGCCAGCGGAACCCGACTAAGCGGGAGGGGGAATCATGAGCAGTTCTTC.

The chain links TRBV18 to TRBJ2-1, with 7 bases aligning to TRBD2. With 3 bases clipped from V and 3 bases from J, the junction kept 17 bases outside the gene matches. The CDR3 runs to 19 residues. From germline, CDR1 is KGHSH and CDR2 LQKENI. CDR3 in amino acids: CASSPLDINSGSDYNEQFF. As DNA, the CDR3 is TGTGCCAGCTCACCTCTAGACATCAATAGCGGGTCTGACTACAATGAGCAGTTCTTC.

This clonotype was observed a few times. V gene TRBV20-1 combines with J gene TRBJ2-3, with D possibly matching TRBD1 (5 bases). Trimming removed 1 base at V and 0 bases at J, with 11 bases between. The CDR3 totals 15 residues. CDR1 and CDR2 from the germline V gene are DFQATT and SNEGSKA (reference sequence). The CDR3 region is CSARVPAGSTDTQYF. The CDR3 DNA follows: TGCAGTGCTAGAGTACCCGCAGGGAGCACAGATACGCAGTATTTT.

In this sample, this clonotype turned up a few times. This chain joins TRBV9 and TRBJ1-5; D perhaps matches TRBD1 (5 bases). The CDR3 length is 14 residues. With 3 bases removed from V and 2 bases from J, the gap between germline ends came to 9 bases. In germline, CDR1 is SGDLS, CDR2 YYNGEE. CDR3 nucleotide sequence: TGTGCCAGCAGCGAAACAGGACGCAATCAGCCCCAGCATTTT. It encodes CASSETGRNQPQHF.

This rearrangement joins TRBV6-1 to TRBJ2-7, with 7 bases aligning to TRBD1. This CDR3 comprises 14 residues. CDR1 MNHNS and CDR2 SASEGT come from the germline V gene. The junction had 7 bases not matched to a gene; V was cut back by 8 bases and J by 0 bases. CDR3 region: CASSTGTDSYEQYF. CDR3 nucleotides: TGTGCCAGCTCTACCGGGACAGACTCCTACGAGCAGTACTTC.

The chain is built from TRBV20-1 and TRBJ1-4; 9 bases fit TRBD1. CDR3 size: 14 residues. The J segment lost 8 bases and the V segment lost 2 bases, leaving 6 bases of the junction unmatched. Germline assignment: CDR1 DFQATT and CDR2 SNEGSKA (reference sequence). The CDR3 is CSARPRTGEEKLFF. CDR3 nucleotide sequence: TGCAGTGCTAGACCGAGGACAGGGGAGGAAAAACTGTTTTTT.

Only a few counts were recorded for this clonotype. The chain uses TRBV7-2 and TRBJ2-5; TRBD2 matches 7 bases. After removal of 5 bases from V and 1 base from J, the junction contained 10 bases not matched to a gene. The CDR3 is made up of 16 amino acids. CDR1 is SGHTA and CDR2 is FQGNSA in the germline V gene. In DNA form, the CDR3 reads TGTGCCAGCAGCCGTAAGGCGGGAGCGGGCCAAGAGACCCAGTACTTC. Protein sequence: CASSRKAGAGQETQYF.

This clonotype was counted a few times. CDR3 nucleotide sequence: TGCAGCGTTGCCTCACCCCGAGGCACCTACGAGCAGTACTTC. This gives the protein CSVASPRGTYEQYF. This chain connects TRBV29-1 to TRBJ2-7, with D hard to call. Germline-derived CDR1 and CDR2 are SQVTM and ANQGSEA. Trimming removed 4 bases from V and 2 bases from J, with 15 bases in between. There are 14 residues in the CDR3.

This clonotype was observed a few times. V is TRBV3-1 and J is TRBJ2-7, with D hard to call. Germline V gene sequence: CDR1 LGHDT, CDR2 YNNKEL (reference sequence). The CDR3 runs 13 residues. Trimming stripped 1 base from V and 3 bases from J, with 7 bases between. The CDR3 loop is CASSQVADYEQYF. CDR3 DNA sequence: TGTGCCAGCAGCCAAGTTGCGGACTACGAGCAGTACTTC.

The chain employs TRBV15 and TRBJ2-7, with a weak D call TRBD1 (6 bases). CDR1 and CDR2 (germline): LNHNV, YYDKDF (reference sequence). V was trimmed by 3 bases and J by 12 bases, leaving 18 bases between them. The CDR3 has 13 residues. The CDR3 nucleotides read TGTGCCACCAGCAGCTTACAGGGAGCGAGGGGGTACTTC. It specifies CATSSLQGARGYF.

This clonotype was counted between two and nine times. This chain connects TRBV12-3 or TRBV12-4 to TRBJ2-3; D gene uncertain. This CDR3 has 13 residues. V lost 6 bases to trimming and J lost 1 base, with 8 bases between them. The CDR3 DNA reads TGTGCCAGCAGCTCTATTGGCACAGATACGCAGTATTTT. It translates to CASSSIGTDTQYF.

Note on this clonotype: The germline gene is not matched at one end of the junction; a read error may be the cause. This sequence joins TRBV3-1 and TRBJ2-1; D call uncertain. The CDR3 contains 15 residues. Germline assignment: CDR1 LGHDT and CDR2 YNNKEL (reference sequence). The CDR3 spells CASSKVPGSYNEQFF. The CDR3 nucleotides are TGTGCCAGCAGCAAAGTGCCGGGTTCGTACAACGAGCAGTTCTTC.

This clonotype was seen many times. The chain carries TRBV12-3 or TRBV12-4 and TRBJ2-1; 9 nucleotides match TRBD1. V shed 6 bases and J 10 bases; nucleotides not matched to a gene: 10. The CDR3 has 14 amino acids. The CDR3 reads CASRGTGREWEQFF. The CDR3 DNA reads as TGTGCCAGCAGGGGGACAGGGCGGGAGTGGGAGCAGTTCTTC.

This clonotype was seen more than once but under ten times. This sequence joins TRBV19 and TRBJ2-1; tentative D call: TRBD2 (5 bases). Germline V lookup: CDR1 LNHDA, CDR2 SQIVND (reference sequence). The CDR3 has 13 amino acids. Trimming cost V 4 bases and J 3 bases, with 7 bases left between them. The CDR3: CASSTGYYNEQFF. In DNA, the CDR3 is TGTGCCAGTAGTACGGGATACTACAATGAGCAGTTCTTC.

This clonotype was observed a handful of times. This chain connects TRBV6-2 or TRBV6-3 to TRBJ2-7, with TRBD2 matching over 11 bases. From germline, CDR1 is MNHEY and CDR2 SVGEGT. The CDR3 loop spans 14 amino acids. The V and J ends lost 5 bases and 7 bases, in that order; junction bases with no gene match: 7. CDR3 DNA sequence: TGTGCCAGCAGTGCGGGGCTAGCGGGAGGAGAGCAGTACTTC. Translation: CASSAGLAGGEQYF.

The CDR3 nucleotides are TGTGCCAGCGCGGTCGAGGTGGGCCCGTACGAGCAGTACTTC. Translated, it gives CASAVEVGPYEQYF. The chain has TRBV9 and TRBJ2-7; D uncertain. Germline loops: CDR1 SGDLS, CDR2 YYNGEE. The length of the CDR3 is 14 residues. The V end lost 7 bases, the J end lost 4 bases, and 18 bases lay between the germline ends.

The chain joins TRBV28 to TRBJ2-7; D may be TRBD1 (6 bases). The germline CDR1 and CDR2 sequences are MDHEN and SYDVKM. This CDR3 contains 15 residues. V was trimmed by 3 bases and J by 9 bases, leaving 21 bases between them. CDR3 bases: TGTGCCAGCAGTTTCCAGACAGGCGGCCTTCCAGGGCAGTACTTC. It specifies CASSFQTGGLPGQYF.

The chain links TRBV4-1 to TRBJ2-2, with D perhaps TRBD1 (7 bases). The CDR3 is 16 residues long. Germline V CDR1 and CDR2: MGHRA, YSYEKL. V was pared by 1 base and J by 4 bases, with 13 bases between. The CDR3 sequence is CASSQGGTAITGELFF. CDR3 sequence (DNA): TGCGCCAGCAGCCAAGGCGGGACAGCGATCACCGGGGAGCTGTTTTTT.

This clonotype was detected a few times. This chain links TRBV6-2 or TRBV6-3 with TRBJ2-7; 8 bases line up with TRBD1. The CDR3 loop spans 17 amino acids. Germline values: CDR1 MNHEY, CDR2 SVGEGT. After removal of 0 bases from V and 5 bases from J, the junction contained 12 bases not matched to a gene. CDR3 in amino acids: CASSYSFGAGGGDEQYF. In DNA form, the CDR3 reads TGTGCCAGCAGTTACTCCTTTGGGGCAGGGGGCGGCGACGAGCAGTACTTC.

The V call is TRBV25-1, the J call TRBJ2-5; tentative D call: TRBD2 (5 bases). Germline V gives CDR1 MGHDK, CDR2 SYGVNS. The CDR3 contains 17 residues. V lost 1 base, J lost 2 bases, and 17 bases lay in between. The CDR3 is CASSESGEGSGQETQYF. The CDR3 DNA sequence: TGTGCCAGCAGTGAATCAGGTGAAGGGAGTGGGCAAGAGACCCAGTACTTC.

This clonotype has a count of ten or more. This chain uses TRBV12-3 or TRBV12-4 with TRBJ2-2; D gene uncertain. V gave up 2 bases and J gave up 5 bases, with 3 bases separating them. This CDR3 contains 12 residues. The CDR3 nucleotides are TGTGCCAGCAGTTTAATAACCGGGGAGCTGTTTTTT. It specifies CASSLITGELFF.

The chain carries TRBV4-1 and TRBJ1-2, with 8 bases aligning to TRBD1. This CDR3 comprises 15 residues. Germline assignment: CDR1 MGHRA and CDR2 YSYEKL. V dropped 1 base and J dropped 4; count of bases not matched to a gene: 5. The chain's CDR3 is CASSQAGGAGYGYTF. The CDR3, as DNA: TGCGCCAGCAGCCAAGCAGGGGGCGCCGGCTATGGCTACACCTTC.